Listed here is a single T cell receptor beta chain. Its antigen remains undetermined. No quality values exist for individual bases; no much larger clone is one base distant. This sample stems from a study of blood T cell repertoires in COVID-19 (dated by TCRdb to about 2020). A note on the overall study: Collaborator samples came from the United States, Italy and Spain and covered acute and convalescent phases of COVID-19. The repertoires were released in a freely available public database intended as a resource for research on the immune response to SARS-CoV-2. The samples were drawn from two sources: the first 160 participants of the ongoing ImmuneRACE study, and 1,000 to 1,500 subjects contributed by 6 global collaborators. Where available, HLA class I and class II types were taken from metadata supplied by the sample provider and were not determined by assay-based typing. Sample metadata almost always included a de-identified subject ID, COVID-19 status, age in years and sex. Subjects who had been exposed to COVID-19, were actively infected with it, or had recovered from it provided the deeply sampled blood TCRbeta repertoires that made up the dataset. The material from the prospective study consisted of cDNA or gDNA derived from T cells, B-cell-depleted T cells, or PBMCs.

The V and J ends are trimmed by 10 bases and 6 bases, leaving 12 bases between them. The CDR3, from cysteine to phenylalanine, totals 11 residues. The sequence is cut down to CDR3 DNA, 33 bases in frame from base 1. General study outcomes and caveats: The quantity of clinical and demographic metadata differed by source and by participant and was supplied without curation.

Each collaborating institution followed its own protocols to collect whole blood in K2EDTA tubes. For TCRbeta analysis, collaborators shipped samples as frozen whole blood, isolated PBMCs, or DNA extracted from either of those sample types. TCRbeta CDR3 regions were amplified from genomic DNA by means of the immunoSEQ Assay, a bias-controlled multiplex PCR. Processing in the source paper ran as follows. Nucleated cell counts per sample were estimated from amplification of reference gene primers within the assay. To quantify the absolute abundance of each unique TCRbeta CDR3 rearrangement, sequence reads were collapsed and filtered. Productive Simpson clonality was computed per sample as the square root of Simpson's diversity index over productive rearrangements. Sourced from immuneACCESS, this table was stored by TCRdb with only in-frame sequences that have V and J called. A share of the clones is absent; for the studies checked, an unresolved V gene accounts for under half, and the remainder has no known explanation. V, J and clone size are those of that table, while D and trimming were read from the DNA. The table for this sample lists under 200,000 clones; 88% of them were counted only once. Around 25% of the sample is held by the ten biggest clonotypes.

The receptor was isolated from a man in his sixties with acute or convalescent COVID-19. The chain is made from TRBV12-3 or TRBV12-4 and TRBJ1-2; too little of a D gene remains to name it. The sample comprised peripheral blood. The DNA is as follows: TGTGCCACCTCTAGAGGAAATGGCTACACCTTC. Translation gives CATSRGNGYTF.